A selection of T cell receptor beta chains follows, all from one sample in a study of T cells of healthy individuals. TCRdb re-analysed the 5' RACE reads in MiXCR, keeping a single row per CDR3 protein. In the table there are 45,000 to 60,000 distinct CDR3 sequences, under 15% of which are singletons. These receptor sequences come from a human donor in good health. The CDR3 runs from the conserved cysteine through the conserved F or W. Fields, in order: clone size, J gene, D gene, V gene, CDR3 protein, CDR3 DNA. A D gene is named only where the DNA matches it firmly. A clone size is listed for some rows: how often the clone was seen (once, few, many), or a class if it is expanded.

clone size: once; J gene: TRBJ2-3; D gene: TRBD1; V gene: TRBV3-1; CDR3 protein: CASSQRTGFTDTQYF; CDR3 DNA: TGTGCCAGCAGCCAACGGACAGGCTTCACAGATACGCAGTATTTT
clone size: many; J gene: TRBJ2-5; D gene: TRBD2; V gene: TRBV12-5; CDR3 protein: CASGTTLAGGGQETQYF; CDR3 DNA: TGTGCTAGTGGTACGACTCTAGCGGGGGGGGGCCAAGAGACCCAGTACTTC
clone size: -; J gene: TRBJ1-5; D gene: TRBD1; V gene: TRBV5-1; CDR3 protein: CASRDGTGEAKPQHF; CDR3 DNA: TGCGCCAGCAGAGATGGGACAGGGGAAGCAAAACCCCAGCATTTT
clone size: many; J gene: TRBJ1-4; D gene: -; V gene: TRBV20-1; CDR3 protein: CSARGGPLLDEKLFF; CDR3 DNA: TGCAGTGCTAGAGGGGGCCCTCTTCTAGATGAAAAACTGTTTTTT
clone size: -; J gene: TRBJ2-7; D gene: -; V gene: TRBV10-3; CDR3 protein: CAISGGQTSYEQYF; CDR3 DNA: TGTGCCATCAGTGGCGGACAAACCTCCTACGAGCAGTACTTC
clone size: few; J gene: TRBJ2-5; D gene: -; V gene: TRBV5-1; CDR3 protein: CASSTGRRGQETQYF; CDR3 DNA: TGCGCCAGCAGCACCGGACGGAGGGGGCAAGAGACCCAGTACTTC
clone size: few; J gene: TRBJ1-1; D gene: -; V gene: TRBV9; CDR3 protein: CASSEGIGGPEAFF; CDR3 DNA: TGTGCCAGCAGCGAGGGCATCGGGGGGCCTGAAGCTTTCTTT
clone size: many; J gene: TRBJ1-2; D gene: -; V gene: TRBV29-1; CDR3 protein: CSVDSDGFYGYTF; CDR3 DNA: TGCAGCGTGGACAGCGACGGGTTCTATGGCTACACCTTC
clone size: many; J gene: TRBJ2-5; D gene: -; V gene: TRBV24-1; CDR3 protein: CATSDWNQPQYF; CDR3 DNA: TGTGCCACCAGTGACTGGAATCAGCCCCAGTACTTC
clone size: -; J gene: TRBJ2-3; D gene: -; V gene: TRBV24-1; CDR3 protein: CATSDPTKSGSTDTQYF; CDR3 DNA: TGTGCCACCAGTGATCCTACGAAGTCAGGGAGCACAGATACGCAGTATTTT
clone size: many; J gene: TRBJ2-1; D gene: TRBD2; V gene: TRBV5-1; CDR3 protein: CASSLHSSGSSYNEQFF; CDR3 DNA: TGCGCCAGCAGCTTACACTCTAGCGGGAGCTCCTACAATGAGCAGTTCTTC
clone size: few; J gene: TRBJ2-3; D gene: -; V gene: TRBV2; CDR3 protein: CASSLGDPFTDTQYF; CDR3 DNA: TGTGCCAGCAGTTTGGGGGACCCCTTCACAGATACGCAGTATTTT